Following are 7 T cell receptor beta chains from one sample sequenced in a study of graft-versus-host responses after intestinal transplantation (dated by TCRdb to the early 2020s). The time point label of this sample denotes: cells obtained before transplantation from donor or recipient. For these TCRs, the target antigens are not known. Library construction relied on the immunoSEQ multiplex PCR assay. The clones in this table, taken by TCRdb from immuneACCESS, are in-frame only. Not every clone is retained; where verified, under half of the shortfall comes from an unresolved V gene, and the cause of the rest is unknown. This sample gives around 110,000 clones in total; approximately 93% of them show up just once. Around 1.2% of the sample is in the top ten clones. The sequencing used unstimulated CD8+ T cells sorted from spleen or lymph node cells, collected before transplant. The receptors were sampled from a human donor who was the organ donor for an intestinal transplant.

This chain uses TRBV19 with TRBJ2-7; 11 nucleotides align to TRBD1. Trimming cost V 3 bases and J 5 bases; bases outside gene matches: 6. The germline CDR1 and CDR2 sequences are LNHDA and SQIVND (reference sequence). The length of the CDR3 is 15 residues. The CDR3 DNA reads as TGTGCCAGTAGTATCCGCGGACAGGGGGCTCACGAGCAGTACTTC. This sequence encodes CASSIRGQGAHEQYF.

The chain couples TRBV27 to TRBJ2-1; TRBD2 is a possible D gene (7 bases). CDR1 is MNHEY and CDR2 is SMNVEV in the germline V gene (reference sequence). The CDR3 contains 15 residues. Trimming removed 5 bases at V and 4 bases at J, with 15 bases between. CDR3 bases: TGTGCCAGCAGTATAAGCGGGACACTATACAATGAGCAGTTCTTC. Translation: CASSISGTLYNEQFF.

This chain uses TRBV7-8 with TRBJ1-1, with D possibly matching TRBD1 (5 bases). Between the trimmed V and J ends, which lost 4 bases and 0 bases, there was a span of 27 bases. CDR1 is SGHVS, CDR2 FQNEAQ, per germline. The CDR3 length is 20 residues. The CDR3 is CASSSRDLNKPSFMNTEAFF. DNA for the CDR3: TGTGCCAGCAGCTCCCGGGACCTGAACAAACCTTCGTTCATGAACACTGAAGCTTTCTTT.

V is TRBV28 and J is TRBJ2-3; D might be TRBD1 or TRBD2, each matching 5 bases. The germline CDR1 and CDR2 sequences are MDHEN and SYDVKM. V lost 8 bases and J 6 bases, leaving 15 bases between the germline ends. CDR3 size: 13 residues. The CDR3 sequence is CASPSPEGDTQYF. CDR3 in DNA: TGTGCCAGCCCCTCCCCTGAGGGGGATACGCAGTATTTT.

The chain has TRBV27 and TRBJ2-7, with TRBD1 identical over 7 bases. Unmatched junction bases numbered 7, after V lost 8 bases and J lost 3 bases. The CDR3 contains 13 residues. Looked up from germline, CDR1 is MNHEY and CDR2 is SMNVEV (reference sequence). In DNA form, the CDR3 reads TGTGCCAGCTCATATCGACAGGGCTACGAGCAGTACTTC. Amino acid sequence: CASSYRQGYEQYF.

CDR3: CASSLLGGNEQYF. DNA for the CDR3: TGTGCCAGCAGCTTACTGGGGGGGAACGAGCAGTACTTC. The chain links TRBV7-2 to TRBJ2-7, with 7 bases aligning to TRBD2. CDR3 size: 13 residues. Germline V gene sequence: CDR1 SGHTA, CDR2 FQGNSA. Unmatched junction bases numbered 3, after V lost 2 bases and J lost 5 bases. The full variable domain, rest sourced from reference TRBV7-2 and TRBJ2-7, is GAGVSQSPSNKVTEKGKDVELRCDPISGHTALYWYRQSLGQGLEFLIYFQGNSAPDKSGLPSDRFSAERTGGSVSTLTIQRTQQEDSAVYLCASSLLGGNEQYFGPGTRLTVT.

This chain links TRBV11-2 with TRBJ2-5; TRBD2 agrees at 7 bases. The CDR3 contains 18 residues. The ends lost 4 bases at V and 4 bases at J; junction bases unmatched: 18. Germline values: CDR1 SGHAT, CDR2 FQNNGV. The CDR3 loop reads CASSSNNKPGRGRETQYF. CDR3 nucleotide sequence: TGTGCCAGCAGCTCAAACAATAAACCGGGGAGGGGCCGAGAGACCCAGTACTTC.